This TCR beta chain was sequenced in a study of cytomegalovirus exposure and HLA in healthy donors. Study summary: The same platform used for the 500 to 850 first-cohort repertoires was also used for the 100 to 150 validation repertoires, as a later analysis reported.

Method: immunoSEQ multiplex PCR; TCRdb's copy keeps in-frame clones and lacks some. The table lists approximately 110,000 clones, around 94% of them singletons. Comments on this clone: The antigen remains unidentified.

The CDR3 is made up of 15 amino acids. V shed 5 bases and J 6 bases; nucleotides not matched to a gene: 10. The germline gives CDR1 MDHEN, CDR2 SYDVKM. General study findings and limits: The authors enumerated over 150 TCR beta chains as linked to cytomegalovirus. CMV antigen specificity was confirmed in vitro for a few CMV-associated chains.

This sequence was found in a woman aged 18 to 35 in good health and CMV-seronegative. Material for sequencing was PBMCs. V usage is TRBV28 and J usage is TRBJ2-7, with 10 bases matching TRBD1. The CDR3 loop reads CASSGNGQGVLEQYF. The CDR3 DNA reads TGTGCCAGCAGTGGTAACGGACAGGGGGTTCTCGAGCAGTACTTC.